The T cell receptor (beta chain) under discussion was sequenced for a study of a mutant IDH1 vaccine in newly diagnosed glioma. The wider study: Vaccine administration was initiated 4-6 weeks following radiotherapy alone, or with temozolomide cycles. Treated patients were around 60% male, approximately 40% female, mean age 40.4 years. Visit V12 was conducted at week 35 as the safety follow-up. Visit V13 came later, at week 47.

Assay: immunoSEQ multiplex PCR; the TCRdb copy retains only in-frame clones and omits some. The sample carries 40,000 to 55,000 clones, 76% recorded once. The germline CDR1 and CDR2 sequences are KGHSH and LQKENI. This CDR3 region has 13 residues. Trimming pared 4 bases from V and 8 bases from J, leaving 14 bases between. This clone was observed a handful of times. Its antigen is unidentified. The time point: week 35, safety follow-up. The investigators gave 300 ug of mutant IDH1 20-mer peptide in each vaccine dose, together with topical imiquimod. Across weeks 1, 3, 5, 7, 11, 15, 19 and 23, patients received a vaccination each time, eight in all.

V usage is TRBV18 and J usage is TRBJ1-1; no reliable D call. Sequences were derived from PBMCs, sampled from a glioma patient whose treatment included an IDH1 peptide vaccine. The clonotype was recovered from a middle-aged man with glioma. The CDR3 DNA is TGTGCCAGCTCACTGCATCTCGGAACCGAAGCTTTCTTT. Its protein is CASSLHLGTEAFF.